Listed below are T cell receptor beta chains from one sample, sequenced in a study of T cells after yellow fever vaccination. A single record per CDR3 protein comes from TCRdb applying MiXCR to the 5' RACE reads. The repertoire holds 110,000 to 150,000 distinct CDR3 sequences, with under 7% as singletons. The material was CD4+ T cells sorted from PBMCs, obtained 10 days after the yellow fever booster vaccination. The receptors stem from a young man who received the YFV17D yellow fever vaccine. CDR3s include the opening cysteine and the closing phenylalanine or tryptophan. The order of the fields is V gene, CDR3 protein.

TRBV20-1,CSVRQELYQPQHF
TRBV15,CATSTLMGTSGRAPLFTGELFF
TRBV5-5,CASSPGPVYNEQFF
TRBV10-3,CAISARDTQYF
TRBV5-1,CASTLDLQYNEQFF
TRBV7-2,CASSSGLAWETQYF
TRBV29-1,CSVANYQGETQYF
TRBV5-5,CASNPGQGDSPLHF
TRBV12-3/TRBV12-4,CASSLTGMGGEQYF
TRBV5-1,CASSLGTVKETQYF
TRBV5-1,CASYGGPDTQYF
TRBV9,CASSGSALSYNEQFF
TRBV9,CASSVSDSSYNEQFF
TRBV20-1,CSARDRTSGRETQYF
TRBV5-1,CASTTSGSTKADTQYF
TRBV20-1,CSAARVTGTGELFF
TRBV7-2,CASSRQWGQNYEQYF
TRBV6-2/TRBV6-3,CASSLSGDYGYTF
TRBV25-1,CASAKETQYF
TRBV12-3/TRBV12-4,CASITGENTEAFF
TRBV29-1,CSVRLLDEQFF
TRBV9,CASSVVGTSGITDTQYF
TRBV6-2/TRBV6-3,CASSFMVGTSGIPYEQYF
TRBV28,CASSFGTDNQPQHF
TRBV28,CASNTSPGYEQYF
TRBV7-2,CASSLETGGYYNEQFF
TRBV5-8,CASNLPGGGDTEAFF
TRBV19,CASSLGHATGELFF
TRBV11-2,CASSSPVGLMQYF
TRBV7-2,CASSLTQSSVDEQFF
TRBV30,CAWSIALPSLYEQYF
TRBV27,CASSNRQGLPGGANVLTF
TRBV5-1,CASSTGQGETQYF
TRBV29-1,CSVLLLLSGNTIYF
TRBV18,CASSPSWGQNTEAFF
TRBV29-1,CSGGTNEQFF
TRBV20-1,CSAPEPLAGSYDEQFF
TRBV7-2,CAAARGLSTDTQYF
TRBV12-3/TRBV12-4,CASARDRGNEQFF
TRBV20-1,CSAEQGSYEQYF
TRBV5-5,CASSLVLGRVRYEQYF
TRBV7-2,CASSGPGTSGRAQGYEQYF
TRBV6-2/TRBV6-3,CASSYGRSGLAESYEQYF
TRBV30,CAWSGGAKYEQYF
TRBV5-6,CASSLGHRADQPQHF
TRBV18,CASSPFEGNTQYF
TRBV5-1,CASSLQGFEAFF
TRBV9,CASSVEGLAGTDTQYF
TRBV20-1,CSAPANPPIYEQYF
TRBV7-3,CASSRQQNTEAFF
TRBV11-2,CASSLPRTSGIYNEQFF
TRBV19,CDSSMTAGGHTGELFF
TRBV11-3,CASSSRVGGELFF
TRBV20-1,CSTGTGDLAGPTDTQYF